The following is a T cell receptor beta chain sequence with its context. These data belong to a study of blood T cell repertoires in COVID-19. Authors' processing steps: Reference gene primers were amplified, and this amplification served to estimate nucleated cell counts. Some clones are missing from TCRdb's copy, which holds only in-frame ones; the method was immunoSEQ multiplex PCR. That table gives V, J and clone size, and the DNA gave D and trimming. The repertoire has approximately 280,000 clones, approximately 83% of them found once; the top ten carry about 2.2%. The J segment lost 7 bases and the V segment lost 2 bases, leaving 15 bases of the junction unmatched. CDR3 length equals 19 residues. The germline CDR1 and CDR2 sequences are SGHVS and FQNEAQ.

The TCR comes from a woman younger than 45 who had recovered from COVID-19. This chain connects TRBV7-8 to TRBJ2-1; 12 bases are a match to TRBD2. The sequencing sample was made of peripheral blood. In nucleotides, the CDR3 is TGTGCCAGCAGCTTATATCCGGGGTCGTTTCTAGCGGGAGGGAATGAGCAGTTCTTC. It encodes CASSLYPGSFLAGGNEQFF. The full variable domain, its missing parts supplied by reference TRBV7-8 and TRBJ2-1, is GAGVSQSPRYKVAKRGQDVALRCDPISGHVSLFWYQQALGQGPEFLTYFQNEAQLDKSGLPSDRFFAERPEGSVSTLKIQRTQQEDSAVYLCASSLYPGSFLAGGNEQFFGPGTRLTVL.